Reported below is one TCR beta chain. The antigen is not known. For TCR beta, libraries came from quantitative 5'-RACE with molecular barcodes. In TCRdb, the 5' RACE reads were re-called with MiXCR into one record per CDR3 protein. The sample holds about 110,000 distinct CDR3 sequences, under 30% seen once. The V gene end was trimmed by 7 bases and the J gene end by 5 bases; junction bases not matched to a gene: 7. The CDR3 has 13 amino acids. Germline CDR1 SQVTM, CDR2 ANQGSEA. The sample belongs to a study of CD8 T cells in ankylosing spondylitis. Study-wide points: Blood of patients with ankylosing spondylitis appeared to be characterized by a TCR beta motif of eight highly homologous variants. The authors reported significant enrichment of disease-linked clones in matched ankylosing spondylitis synovial fluid. Relatively rare in peripheral blood, disease-linked clones were also CD8+.

V is TRBV29-1 and J is TRBJ1-4; 7 nucleotides agree with TRBD1. This clonotype originated in a male donor with ankylosing spondylitis. Sequenced input: synovial fluid, either unsorted or a sorted T cell fraction (not recorded which). CDR3: CSAGTANNEKLFF. In DNA, the CDR3 is TGCAGCGCTGGGACAGCCAACAATGAAAAACTGTTTTTT.